These 22 T cell receptor beta chains were sequenced from one sample in a study of OX40 agonist ivuxolimab in advanced cancers. Libraries were built with the immunoSEQ multiplex PCR assay. TCRdb holds this immuneACCESS table with in-frame rearrangements only. Some clones are missing; in checked studies, unresolved V genes explain under half, and the rest has no known cause. The sample profile shows 75,000 to 95,000 clones; around 92% of them were found once. The ten largest make up approximately 9.1% of the sample. The sequencing here drew on CD4+ or CD8+ T cells sorted from blood, taken in a trial of the OX40 agonist ivuxolimab. The receptors shown here come from an adult with an advanced solid tumor such as melanoma, head and neck, liver or kidney cancer.

The rearrangement uses TRBV5-1 and TRBJ2-5; tentatively, D is TRBD2 (5 bases). The V gene lost 4 bases and the J gene lost 2 bases, with 15 bases spanning the gap. The germline V gene encodes CDR1 SGHRS and CDR2 YFSETQ. CDR3 length equals 15 residues. CDR3 in amino acids: CASSPGMWSQETQYF. CDR3 sequence (DNA): TGCGCCAGCAGCCCGGGGATGTGGAGTCAAGAGACCCAGTACTTC.

The CDR3 reads CASSESGGREETQYF. In DNA, the CDR3 is TGCGCCAGCAGTGAATCGGGCGGTCGTGAAGAGACCCAGTACTTC. The V gene is TRBV10-1, the J gene TRBJ2-5; no clear D. The CDR3 contains 15 residues. CDR1 and CDR2 from the germline V gene are WNHNN and SYGVQD (reference sequence). The germline V and J ends were trimmed by 3 bases and 3 bases, with 14 bases remaining between them.

The DNA of the CDR3 is TGTGCCAGCAGTGAAGCGCCAGGGATACGCTCTGGAAACACCATATATTTT. Its translation: CASSEAPGIRSGNTIYF. J is TRBJ1-3 and V is TRBV6-1; D may be TRBD1 (5 bases). Germline V gene lookup returns CDR1 MNHNS and CDR2 SASEGT. V was trimmed by 0 bases and J by 0 bases, leaving 12 bases between them. This CDR3 has 17 residues.

The table lists this clone with a count of one. V is TRBV6-6 and J is TRBJ1-2, with 7 bases that match TRBD1. Germline-derived CDR1 and CDR2 are MNHNY and SVGAGI (reference sequence). The CDR3 is 14 amino acids. The V gene end was trimmed by 7 bases and the J gene end by 8 bases; junction bases not matched to a gene: 13. The CDR3 protein is CASIPDGQVRGYTF. The CDR3 region has the DNA TGTGCCAGCATTCCCGATGGACAGGTTCGGGGCTACACCTTC.

The chain employs TRBV5-8 and TRBJ1-3; the D gene is possibly TRBD1 (5 bases). CDR1 is SGHTS and CDR2 is YDEGEE in the germline V gene. There are 16 residues in the CDR3. The V and J ends lost 4 bases and 0 bases respectively, with 14 bases between them. Here the CDR3 reads CASSVGTTTSGNTIYF. DNA for the CDR3: TGTGCCAGCAGCGTCGGGACGACCACCTCTGGAAACACCATATATTTT.

The rearrangement uses TRBV14 and TRBJ2-2; the D gene is possibly TRBD2 (5 bases). Trimming pared 5 bases from V and 3 bases from J, leaving 7 bases between. This CDR3 has 13 amino acids. CDR1 and CDR2 from the germline V gene are SGHDN and FVKESK. This CDR3 is CASSKLDTGELFF. CDR3 bases: TGTGCCAGCAGCAAACTAGACACCGGGGAGCTGTTTTTT.

The genes are TRBV4-1 and TRBJ2-2, with D possibly TRBD1 on 7 matching bases. CDR1 and CDR2 (germline): MGHRA, YSYEKL. The V and J ends lost 4 bases and 3 bases respectively, with 12 bases between them. This CDR3 contains 15 residues. The CDR3 here is CASSPRGTYTGELFF. DNA of the CDR3: TGCGCCAGCAGCCCCAGGGGGACTTACACCGGGGAGCTGTTTTTT.

The chain uses TRBV28 and TRBJ1-1; 7 nucleotides align to TRBD1. The V and J ends lost 3 bases and 1 base, in that order; junction bases with no gene match: 8. The CDR3 is 16 amino acids. Germline assignment: CDR1 MDHEN and CDR2 SYDVKM. The CDR3 protein is CASSFKGGQRNTEAFF. The DNA for the CDR3 is TGTGCCAGCAGTTTTAAAGGGGGACAGAGGAACACTGAAGCTTTCTTT.

The V call is TRBV6-1, the J call TRBJ1-1; D gene unclear. The CDR3 runs to 14 residues. With 5 bases removed from V and 8 bases from J, the gap between germline ends came to 18 bases. CDR1 and CDR2 (germline): MNHNS, SASEGT. The CDR3 is CASSRRLGEAEAFF. The CDR3, as DNA: TGTGCCAGCAGTCGGAGGCTCGGAGAGGCCGAAGCTTTCTTT.

The sample holds one count of this clone. V gene TRBV5-1 combines with J gene TRBJ2-1; weak D call: TRBD2 (5 bases). Germline lookup yields CDR1 SGHRS and CDR2 YFSETQ. CDR3 length: 15 residues. V gave up 0 bases and J gave up 7 bases, with 14 bases separating them. The CDR3 nucleotides read TGCGCCAGCAGCTTGGTACTAGGAAATATGAATGAGCAGTTCTTC. The encoded protein is CASSLVLGNMNEQFF.

The rearrangement joins TRBV2 to TRBJ1-2, with D uncertain. This CDR3 has 15 residues. Germline V gene lookup returns CDR1 SNHLY and CDR2 FYNNEI. V lost 2 bases, J lost 5 bases, and 15 bases lay in between. The CDR3 reads CASSEWASLPYGYTF. The CDR3, as DNA: TGTGCCAGCAGTGAATGGGCCAGCTTACCTTATGGCTACACCTTC.

V is TRBV6-6 and J is TRBJ1-5; the D gene is possibly TRBD1 (5 bases). The CDR3 is 14 amino acids. Trimming cost V 4 bases and J 6 bases, with 13 bases left between them. Germline V lookup: CDR1 MNHNY, CDR2 SVGAGI (reference sequence). CDR3 sequence (DNA): TGTGCCAGCAGTTCCCCGACAGATAGTCAGCCCCAGCATTTT. Translated: CASSSPTDSQPQHF.

This sequence joins TRBV19 and TRBJ1-6; a possible D gene is TRBD1 (5 bases). V was pared by 6 bases and J by 10 bases, with 13 bases between. The CDR3 runs 13 residues. Germline-derived CDR1 and CDR2 are LNHDA and SQIVND (reference sequence). CDR3 residues: CASRRRDGSPLHF. CDR3 sequence (DNA): TGTGCCAGTAGGCGGCGGGACGGGTCACCCCTCCACTTT.

The chain uses TRBV21-1 and TRBJ2-7; TRBD2 was called by the table and not checked on the DNA. TRBV21-1 is a pseudogene. The CDR3 totals 14 residues. The CDR3 protein is CASSPRAGWSEQYF. CDR3 nucleotide sequence: TGTGCCAGCAGCCCCCGGGCGGGATGGAGCGAGCAGTACTTC.

The rearrangement joins TRBV11-2 to TRBJ1-2; maybe TRBD1 (6 bases). From germline, CDR1 is SGHAT and CDR2 FQNNGV. V lost 9 bases and J 7 bases, leaving 15 bases between the germline ends. This CDR3 comprises 12 residues. In DNA, the CDR3 is TGTGCCAGTGCACAGGGTTTCGGTGGCTACACCTTC. Amino acid sequence: CASAQGFGGYTF.

V and J are TRBV5-4 and TRBJ1-2, with unresolved D. Trimming stripped 2 bases from V and 5 bases from J, with 10 bases between. The CDR3 covers 13 residues. Germline V CDR1 and CDR2: SGHNT, YYREEE (reference sequence). CDR3 region: CASSLGITYGYTF. The CDR3, as DNA: TGTGCCAGCAGCTTAGGGATAACGTATGGCTACACCTTC.

The chain links TRBV5-1 to TRBJ1-1; D possibly corresponds to TRBD1 (5 bases). The ends were cut back, 0 bases at V and 3 bases at J, with 12 bases in the middle. The CDR3 contains 15 residues. Germline CDR1 SGHRS, CDR2 YFSETQ. The CDR3: CASSLVPRVDTEAFF. Here the CDR3 DNA reads TGCGCCAGCAGCTTGGTTCCCAGGGTGGACACTGAAGCTTTCTTT.

This sequence joins TRBV10-3 and TRBJ2-7; 14 bases line up with TRBD2. This CDR3 has 16 residues. The V and J ends lost 5 bases and 2 bases, in that order; junction bases with no gene match: 5. The germline CDR1 and CDR2 sequences are ENHRY and SYGVKD. This CDR3 is CAISLGLAGDAYEQYF. The CDR3 DNA reads as TGTGCCATCAGTTTGGGACTAGCGGGAGACGCCTACGAGCAGTACTTC.

This clone was picked up a small number of times. The chain carries TRBV6-6 and TRBJ1-2, with D unresolved. CDR3 length equals 14 residues. Germline CDR1 and CDR2: MNHNY and SVGAGI (reference sequence). Between the trimmed V and J ends, which lost 9 bases and 4 bases, there was a span of 18 bases. This CDR3 reads CASSVLGPVYGYTF. The DNA for the CDR3 is TGTGCCAGTAGCGTCCTAGGACCAGTCTATGGCTACACCTTC.

The chain has TRBV9 and TRBJ2-5; D unresolved. The last part of the DNA fits TRBJ2-7 better; the J call may be wrong. CDR3 length equals 14 residues. Germline CDR1 reads SGDLS; CDR2 reads YYNGEE. The CDR3 DNA reads TGTGCCAGCAGCCCCGTTGGCTACACCTACGAGCAGTACTTC. Residues: CASSPVGYTYEQYF.

The rearrangement joins TRBV5-8 to TRBJ1-5; no reliable D call. Germline CDR1 reads SGHTS; CDR2 reads YDEGEE. V dropped 0 bases and J dropped 6 bases, with 13 bases sitting between them. The CDR3 extends over 15 amino acids. In DNA form, the CDR3 reads TGTGCCAGCAGCTTGGTGTCAGTTGGAAGTCAGCCCCAGCATTTT. Translated, it gives CASSLVSVGSQPQHF.

The chain links TRBV5-1 to TRBJ2-1; tentative D call: TRBD1 (6 bases). The CDR3 extends over 16 amino acids. Germline assignment: CDR1 SGHRS and CDR2 YFSETQ. The germline V and J ends were trimmed by 6 bases and 3 bases, with 19 bases remaining between them. In nucleotides, the CDR3 is TGCGCCAGCAACACAGGGAGAAGCGGATTCTACAATGAGCAGTTCTTC. Amino acid sequence: CASNTGRSGFYNEQFF.